The 23 T cell receptor beta chains below come from one sample, sequenced in a study of untreated major depressive disorder. Assay used: immunoSEQ multiplex PCR; TCRdb lists only in-frame clones, some missing. The sample holds approximately 20,000 clones, 80% to 95% seen once. Sequenced: CD4+ T cells from PBMCs. These receptors all come from a man between 25 and 39 years old in good health.

The chain joins TRBV9 to TRBJ1-3; 9 nucleotides agree with TRBD1. The trim removed 0 bases at V and 4 bases at J, leaving 5 bases unmatched. Germline values: CDR1 SGDLS, CDR2 YYNGEE. The CDR3 consists of 16 residues. This CDR3 is CASSVDDRGEGNTIYF. The CDR3, as DNA: TGTGCCAGCAGCGTAGATGACAGGGGGGAAGGAAACACCATATATTTT.

The chain links TRBV4-2 to TRBJ2-7; 13 bases are shared with TRBD2. The V segment lost 0 bases and the J segment 2 bases; nucleotides outside the gene matches: 16. Germline V gives CDR1 LGHNA, CDR2 YNFKEQ. CDR3 size: 21 residues. CDR3: CASSQDEGSGLAGLGAYEQYF. CDR3 nucleotides: TGTGCCAGCAGCCAAGATGAGGGTTCGGGACTAGCGGGACTGGGGGCCTACGAGCAGTACTTC.

This chain connects TRBV6-4 to TRBJ2-1; D is unresolved. The length of the CDR3 is 13 residues. The germline CDR1 and CDR2 sequences are MRHNA and SNTAGT. V was cut by 3 bases and J by 4 bases, with 7 bases left in between. Here the CDR3 DNA reads TGTGCCAGCAGTGAAGGTTATTACAATGAGCAGTTCTTC. This gives the protein CASSEGYYNEQFF.

The V gene is TRBV27, the J gene TRBJ2-7; 8 nucleotides match TRBD1. Germline trimming cut 6 bases from V and 2 bases from J; bases unmatched to any gene: 6. Germline assignment: CDR1 MNHEY and CDR2 SMNVEV (reference sequence). CDR3 size: 14 residues. CDR3 region: CASSRRTGTYEQYF. DNA for the CDR3: TGTGCCAGCAGCCGCAGGACAGGGACCTACGAGCAGTACTTC.

The CDR3 bases are TGCAGCGTTGACGGTCTGAACACTGAAGCTTTCTTT. It is translated as CSVDGLNTEAFF. This rearrangement joins TRBV29-1 to TRBJ1-1; D remains unclear. Germline CDR1 reads SQVTM; CDR2 reads ANQGSEA. There are 12 residues in the CDR3. The V end lost 3 bases, the J end lost 0 bases, and 5 bases lay between the germline ends.

The chain carries TRBV7-2 and TRBJ1-5; TRBD1 might be the D (5 bases). Between the trimmed V and J ends, which lost 4 bases and 2 bases, there was a span of 12 bases. CDR3 size: 15 residues. CDR1 and CDR2 from the germline V gene are SGHTA and FQGNSA. CDR3: CASSWAQARNQPQHF. The CDR3 DNA reads as TGTGCCAGCAGCTGGGCACAGGCGCGCAATCAGCCCCAGCATTTT.

The rearrangement links TRBV5-1 to TRBJ2-7, with 13 bases aligning to TRBD2. The germline gives CDR1 SGHRS, CDR2 YFSETQ. The CDR3 runs to 19 residues. V lost 0 bases and J lost 0; bases outside the gene matches: 9. CDR3 in DNA: TGCGCCAGCAGCTTGGGGACTAGCGGGAGTGCCCAGGGCTCCTACGAGCAGTACTTC. This gives the protein CASSLGTSGSAQGSYEQYF.

The chain carries TRBV6-1 and TRBJ1-5, with D perhaps TRBD1 (5 bases). V lost 8 bases to trimming and J lost 0 bases, with 14 bases between them. Germline values: CDR1 MNHNS, CDR2 SASEGT. The CDR3 runs to 15 residues. CDR3 amino acids: CASQITGYSNQPQHF. The CDR3 coding sequence is TGTGCCAGCCAAATTACAGGATATAGCAATCAGCCCCAGCATTTT.

The rearrangement links TRBV1 to TRBJ2-7; the table assigns TRBD1, which was not confirmed against the DNA. TRBV1 has pseudogene status. CDR3 length equals 14 residues. This CDR3 reads CTSSTGTGAYEQYF. The CDR3 DNA follows: TGCACCAGCAGCACCGGGACAGGGGCCTACGAGCAGTACTTC.

The chain employs TRBV7-9 and TRBJ1-1, with D perhaps matching TRBD1 (6 bases). V lost 2 bases, J lost 5 bases, and 18 bases lay in between. This CDR3 spans 16 amino acids. Germline V gene lookup returns CDR1 SEHNR and CDR2 FQNEAQ (reference sequence). CDR3 loop: CASSLLVLGGLTEAFF. In DNA, the CDR3 is TGTGCCAGCAGCTTATTAGTTTTAGGGGGTCTGACTGAAGCTTTCTTT. The whole variable domain, remainder taken from reference TRBV7-9 and TRBJ1-1, is DTGVSQNPRHKITKRGQNVTFRCDPISEHNRLYWYRQTLGQGPEFLTYFQNEAQLEKSRLLSDRFSAERPKGSFSTLEIQRTEQGDSAMYLCASSLLVLGGLTEAFFGQGTRLTVV.

The chain combines TRBV7-2 with TRBJ2-7, with a weak D call TRBD2 (6 bases). The CDR3 is 16 residues long. V was cut by 5 bases and J by 1 base, with 18 bases left in between. Per germline, CDR1 SGHTA and CDR2 FQGNSA. CDR3: CASSPVGTGLSYEQYF. CDR3 coding DNA: TGTGCCAGCAGCCCCGTGGGGACTGGACTTTCCTACGAGCAGTACTTC.

This chain uses TRBV7-2 with TRBJ2-7; 8 nucleotides line up with TRBD2. This CDR3 has 15 residues. The V segment lost 4 bases and the J segment 1 base; nucleotides outside the gene matches: 6. CDR1 is SGHTA and CDR2 is FQGNSA in the germline V gene. The CDR3 bases are TGTGCCAGCAGCTCCATAGCGGGACTATCCTACGAGCAGTACTTC. Its protein is CASSSIAGLSYEQYF.

The chain links TRBV6-5 to TRBJ1-2, with D maybe TRBD1 (6 bases). Trimming took off 6 bases at V and 7 bases at J, with 15 bases between the two ends. CDR3 length: 13 amino acids. Germline loops: CDR1 MNHEY, CDR2 SVGAGI. CDR3 region: CASRLDRTTGYTF. In nucleotides, the CDR3 is TGTGCCAGCAGACTCGACAGGACCACTGGCTACACCTTC.

V and J are TRBV11-3 and TRBJ2-1; maybe TRBD1 (6 bases). This CDR3 is built from 15 residues. V was trimmed by 3 bases and J by 5 bases, leaving 14 bases between them. CDR1 is SGHNT, CDR2 YENEEA, per germline. The CDR3 spells CASSFGGPLDNEQFF. The DNA of the CDR3 is TGTGCCAGCAGCTTTGGGGGCCCCTTAGACAATGAGCAGTTCTTC.

The chain carries TRBV5-1 and TRBJ2-3; 13 nucleotides agree with TRBD2. CDR1 is SGHRS, CDR2 YFSETQ, per germline. The J segment lost 4 bases and the V segment lost 2 bases, leaving 4 bases of the junction unmatched. This CDR3 has 16 residues. In nucleotides, the CDR3 is TGCGCCAGCAGCTTCGGACTAGCGGGAGAAGCAGATACGCAGTATTTT. Amino acids: CASSFGLAGEADTQYF.

The CDR3 here is CASSATGGTGELFF. DNA for the CDR3: TGTGCCAGCAGCGCCACTGGGGGGACCGGGGAGCTGTTTTTT. The rearrangement links TRBV7-2 to TRBJ2-2, with TRBD2 as a possible D gene (6 bases). The germline V gene has CDR1 SGHTA and CDR2 FQGNSA. The V gene lost 5 bases and the J gene lost 5 bases, with 12 bases spanning the gap. The CDR3 runs to 14 residues.

The chain carries TRBV6-1 and TRBJ2-7, with TRBD2 matching over 12 bases. J gave up 4 bases and V 8 bases, and 9 bases lay outside the gene matches. The CDR3 contains 15 residues. Germline lookup yields CDR1 MNHNS and CDR2 SASEGT. In DNA, the CDR3 is TGTGCCAGCGTCCCTAGCGGGAGGGCCCTTTACGAGCAGTACTTC. Protein product: CASVPSGRALYEQYF.

The chain is built from TRBV25-1 and TRBJ2-7; tentative D call: TRBD2 (6 bases). Germline loops: CDR1 MGHDK, CDR2 SYGVNS. V lost 5 bases and J lost 1, with 12 bases in between. The CDR3 contains 14 residues. This CDR3 reads CASSHSGPSYEQYF. CDR3 nucleotide sequence: TGTGCCAGCAGTCATAGCGGACCTTCCTACGAGCAGTACTTC.

This chain connects TRBV6-1 to TRBJ2-5; TRBD1 or TRBD2 may be the D gene (5 bases each). This CDR3 is built from 14 residues. In germline, CDR1 is MNHNS, CDR2 SASEGT. Trimming left V 11 bases short and J 1 base short, with 17 bases between. This chain's CDR3 is CASREGIGQETQYF. The CDR3 DNA is TGTGCCTCTAGAGAGGGGATCGGCCAAGAGACCCAGTACTTC.

The V call is TRBV6-5, the J call TRBJ2-5; 7 positions match TRBD2. The germline V gene encodes CDR1 MNHEY and CDR2 SVGAGI. V gave up 9 bases and J gave up 5 bases; unmatched junction bases: 12. The CDR3 loop spans 14 amino acids. Written as DNA, the CDR3 is TGTGCCAGTCAGAAAACGGGAGGCCACGAGACCCAGTACTTC. Encoded protein: CASQKTGGHETQYF.

The genes are TRBV4-1 and TRBJ1-2; D might be TRBD1 (6 bases). The V gene's germline CDR1 is MGHRA and CDR2 YSYEKL. Trimming cost V 3 bases and J 7 bases, with 18 bases left between them. The CDR3 covers 15 residues. The CDR3 region is CASSHFQDSGPGYTF. CDR3 DNA sequence: TGCGCCAGCAGCCACTTCCAGGACAGCGGCCCTGGCTACACCTTC.

The chain carries TRBV6-5 and TRBJ2-1; no firm D call. The CDR3 runs 14 residues. With 10 bases removed from V and 4 bases from J, the gap between germline ends came to 17 bases. Germline V gives CDR1 MNHEY, CDR2 SVGAGI. CDR3 nucleotides: TGTGCCACCCTACCCCGACCAAAATACAATGAGCAGTTCTTC. This encodes CATLPRPKYNEQFF.

The V and J genes are TRBV7-2 and TRBJ1-2, with D possibly being TRBD1 (5 bases). The CDR3 length is 13 residues. Germline V gene sequence: CDR1 SGHTA, CDR2 FQGNSA. The V gene lost 2 bases and the J gene lost 4 bases, with 8 bases spanning the gap. This CDR3 is CASSLQGGYGYTF. CDR3 nucleotide sequence: TGTGCCAGCAGCTTACAGGGTGGCTATGGCTACACCTTC. Looking up the rest from reference TRBV7-2 and TRBJ1-2 gives the full variable domain: GAGVSQSPSNKVTEKGKDVELRCDPISGHTALYWYRQSLGQGLEFLIYFQGNSAPDKSGLPSDRFSAERTGGSVSTLTIQRTQQEDSAVYLCASSLQGGYGYTFGSGTRLTVV.